This TCR beta chain was captured by sequencing in a study of control samples from healthy donors and cancer patients. The protocol was immunoSEQ multiplex PCR, while the TCRdb copy is restricted to in-frame clones and leaves out a portion. The sample holds 200,000 or so clones, about 91% seen once. This CDR3 contains 16 residues. V was pared by 4 bases and J by 9 bases, with 7 bases of the junction left unmatched. Germline CDR1 SEHNR, CDR2 FQNEAQ (reference sequence). This clone is a singleton in its sample. The specimen was blood. The TCR was taken from a man under 40 in good health. The chain is built from TRBV7-9 and TRBJ2-3; 16 positions match TRBD2. The CDR3 DNA reads as TGTGCCAGCAGCTCGGGACTAGCGGGGGGGGCCACCACGCAGTATTTT. Translating gives CASSSGLAGGATTQYF.